This T cell receptor (beta chain) emerged from a study of blood T cell repertoires in COVID-19. Across the whole study: PBMCs, B-cell-depleted T cells, or T cells were the source of the cDNA or gDNA that made up the material.

How the authors handled the data: Counts of nucleated cells, estimated from reference gene primer amplification, were obtained. Sequencing was performed with immunoSEQ multiplex PCR; in TCRdb, only in-frame clones are kept and a portion is missing. That table is the source of V, J and clone size, and D and trimming were worked out from the DNA. Altogether about 90,000 clones are present, around three quarters being singletons, with the ten largest covering about 6.5%. CDR1 and CDR2 from the germline V gene are MNHNS and SASEGT. CDR3 length: 16 residues. V was shortened by 3 bases and J by 3 bases, with 17 bases between the two germline ends.

The sequencing sample was made of peripheral blood. This clonotype was obtained from a man aged 65 to 85 with acute or convalescent COVID-19. The J gene is TRBJ2-5, the V gene TRBV6-1; D uncertain. CDR3 in DNA: TGTGCCAGCAGTGACCTTAGATGGAGTACCGAAGAGACCCAGTACTTC. Its protein product is CASSDLRWSTEETQYF.